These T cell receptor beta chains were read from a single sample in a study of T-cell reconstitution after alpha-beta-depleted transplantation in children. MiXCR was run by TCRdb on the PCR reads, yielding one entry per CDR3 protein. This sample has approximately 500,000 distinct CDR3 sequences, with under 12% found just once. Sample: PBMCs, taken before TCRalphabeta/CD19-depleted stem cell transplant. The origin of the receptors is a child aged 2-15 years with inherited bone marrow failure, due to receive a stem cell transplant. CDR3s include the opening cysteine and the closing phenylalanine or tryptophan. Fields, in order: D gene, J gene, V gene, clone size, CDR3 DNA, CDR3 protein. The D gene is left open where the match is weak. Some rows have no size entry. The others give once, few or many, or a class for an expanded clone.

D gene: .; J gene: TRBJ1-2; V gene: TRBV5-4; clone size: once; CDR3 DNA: TGTGCCAGCAGCTTGGAGTCGGGTCAGGCTAACTATGGCTACACCTTC; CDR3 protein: CASSLESGQANYGYTF
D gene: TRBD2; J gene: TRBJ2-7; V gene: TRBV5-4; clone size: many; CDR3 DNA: TGTGCCAGCAGCTTAGGGGGACTAGCGGGAGCTGGCGAGCAGTACTTC; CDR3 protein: CASSLGGLAGAGEQYF
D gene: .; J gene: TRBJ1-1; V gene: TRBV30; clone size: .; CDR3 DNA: TGTGCCTGGAGTGACCGGACCCGCGCGTCCACTGAAGCTTTCTTT; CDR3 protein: CAWSDRTRASTEAFF
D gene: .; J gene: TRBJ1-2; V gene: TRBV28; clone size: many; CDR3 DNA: TGTGCCAGCAGTTTGCCGGAGGGTTCGGGGAGTGGCTACACCTTC; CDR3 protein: CASSLPEGSGSGYTF
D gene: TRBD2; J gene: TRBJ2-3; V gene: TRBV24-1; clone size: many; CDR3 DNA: TGTGCCACCAGTGATTTCGACCGGACTAGCGGCTGGTATTTT; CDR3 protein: CATSDFDRTSGWYF
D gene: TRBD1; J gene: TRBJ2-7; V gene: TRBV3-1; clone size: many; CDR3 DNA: TGTGCCAGCAGCCCCCGACAGGGGAGTAGGGTCTACGAGCAGTACTTC; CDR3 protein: CASSPRQGSRVYEQYF
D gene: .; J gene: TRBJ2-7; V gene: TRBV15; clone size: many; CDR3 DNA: TGTGCCACCAGCAGCCGGGGCAGGAGGGGGCTAGCGGACCCCTACGAGCAGTACTTC; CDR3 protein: CATSSRGRRGLADPYEQYF
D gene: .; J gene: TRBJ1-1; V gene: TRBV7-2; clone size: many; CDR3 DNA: TGTGCCAGCAGCCCGCGAAGGTGGAACACTGAAGCTTTCTTT; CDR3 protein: CASSPRRWNTEAFF
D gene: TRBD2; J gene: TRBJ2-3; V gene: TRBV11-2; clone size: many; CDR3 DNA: TGTGCCAGCAGCCCCCCGGGGGGAGCTGGCACAGATACGCAGTATTTT; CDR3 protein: CASSPPGGAGTDTQYF
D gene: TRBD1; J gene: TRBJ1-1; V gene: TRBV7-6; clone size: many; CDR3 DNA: TGTGCCAGCAGCGGTCGACAGGGGGGCACTGAAGCTTTCTTT; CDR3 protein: CASSGRQGGTEAFF
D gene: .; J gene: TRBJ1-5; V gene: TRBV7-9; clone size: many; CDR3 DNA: TGTGCCAGCAGCTTCTACAACCAGCCCCAGCATTTT; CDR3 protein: CASSFYNQPQHF
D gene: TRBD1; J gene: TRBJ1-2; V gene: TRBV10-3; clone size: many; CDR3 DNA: TGTGCCATCAGTGAGGCCCCTCTGACAGGGCTCTATGGCTACACCTTC; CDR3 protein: CAISEAPLTGLYGYTF
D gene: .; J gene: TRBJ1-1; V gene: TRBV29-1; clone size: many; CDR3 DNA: TGCAGCGTTGGAAGGTGGATGGGGGACACTGAAGCTTTCTTT; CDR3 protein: CSVGRWMGDTEAFF
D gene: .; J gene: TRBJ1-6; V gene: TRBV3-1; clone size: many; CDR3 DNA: TGTGCCAGCAGCAAGGACACCTCTTTTAATTCACCCCTCCACTTT; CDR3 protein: CASSKDTSFNSPLHF
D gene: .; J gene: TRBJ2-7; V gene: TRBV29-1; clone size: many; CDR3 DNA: TGCAGCGTTGTTAGTTCTAGGGGCGAGCAGTACTTC; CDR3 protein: CSVVSSRGEQYF
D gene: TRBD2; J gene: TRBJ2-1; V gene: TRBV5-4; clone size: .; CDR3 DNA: TGTGCCAGCAGCTTGGAGAGCGGCGGGGGGAATGAGCAGTTCTTC; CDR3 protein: CASSLESGGGNEQFF
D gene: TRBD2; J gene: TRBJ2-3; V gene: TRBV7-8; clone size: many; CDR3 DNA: TGTGCCAGCAGCTTAGTTATCCTAGCGGCTAACACAGATACGCAGTATTTT; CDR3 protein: CASSLVILAANTDTQYF
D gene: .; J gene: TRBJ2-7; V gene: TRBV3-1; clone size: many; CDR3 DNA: TGTGCCAGCAGCCAAAGGACTACCACCTACGAGCAGTACTTC; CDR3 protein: CASSQRTTTYEQYF
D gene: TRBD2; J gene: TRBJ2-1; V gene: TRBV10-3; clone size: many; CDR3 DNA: TGTGCCATCAGTGAGTCCTTTAGCGGGCCGTTGTACAATGAGCAGTTCTTC; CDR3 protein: CAISESFSGPLYNEQFF
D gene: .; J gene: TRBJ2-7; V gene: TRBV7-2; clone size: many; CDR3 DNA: TGTGCCAGCAGCTTAGACAGGTGGATCTCCTACGAGCAGTACTTC; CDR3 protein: CASSLDRWISYEQYF
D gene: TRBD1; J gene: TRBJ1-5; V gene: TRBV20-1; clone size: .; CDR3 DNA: TGCAGTGCTAGTTTTGAGACAGGGGGTAATCAGCCCCAGCATTTT; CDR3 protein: CSASFETGGNQPQHF
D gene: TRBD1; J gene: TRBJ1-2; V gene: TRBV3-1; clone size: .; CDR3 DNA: TGTGCCAGCAGCCAATGGAACAGGGGCACGATTAACTATGGCTACACCTTC; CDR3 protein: CASSQWNRGTINYGYTF
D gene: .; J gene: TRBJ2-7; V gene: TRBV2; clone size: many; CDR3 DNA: TGTGCCAGCAGTGGACGGGACTGGAGCTCCTACGAGCAGTACTTC; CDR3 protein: CASSGRDWSSYEQYF
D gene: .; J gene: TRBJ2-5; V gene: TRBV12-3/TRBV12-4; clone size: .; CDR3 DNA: TGTGCCAGCAGCGACAACAGGGAAGAGACCCAGTACTTC; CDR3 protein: CASSDNREETQYF
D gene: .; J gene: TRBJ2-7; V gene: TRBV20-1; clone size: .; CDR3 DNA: TGCAGTGCTAGTCCTAGCGCGAAATACGAGCAGTACTTC; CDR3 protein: CSASPSAKYEQYF
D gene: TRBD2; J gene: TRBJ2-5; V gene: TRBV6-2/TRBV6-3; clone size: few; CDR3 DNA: TGTGCCAGCAGAGACGGACTAGACCAAGAGACCCAGTACTTC; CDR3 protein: CASRDGLDQETQYF
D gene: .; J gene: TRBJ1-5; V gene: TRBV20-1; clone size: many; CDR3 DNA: TGCAGTGCTAGAGATCCACAAACCTTTGGCGGGTCGGGCCAGCATTTT; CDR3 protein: CSARDPQTFGGSGQHF
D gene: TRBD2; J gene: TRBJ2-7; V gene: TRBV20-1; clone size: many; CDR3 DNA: TGCAGTGCTCCCCCGGGAGGGCCCCTTCCCGAGCAGTACTTC; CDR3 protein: CSAPPGGPLPEQYF
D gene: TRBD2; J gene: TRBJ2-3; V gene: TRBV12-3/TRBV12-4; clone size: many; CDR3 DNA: TGTGCCAGCAGTTATGTGACTAGCGGTACAGATACGCAGTATTTT; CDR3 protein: CASSYVTSGTDTQYF
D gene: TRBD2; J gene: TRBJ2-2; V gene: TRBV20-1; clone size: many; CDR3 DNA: TGCAGTGCGACTAGCGGGCGTAACACCGGGGAGCTGTTTTTT; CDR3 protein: CSATSGRNTGELFF
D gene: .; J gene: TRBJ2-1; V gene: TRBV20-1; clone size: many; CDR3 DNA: TGCAGTGTATCGCTATTAAATGAGCAGTTCTTC; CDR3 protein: CSVSLLNEQFF
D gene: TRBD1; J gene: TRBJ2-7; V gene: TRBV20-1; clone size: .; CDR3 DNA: TGCAGTGCTAGAGGTAGACAGGGGTTCTACGAGCAGTACTTC; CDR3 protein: CSARGRQGFYEQYF
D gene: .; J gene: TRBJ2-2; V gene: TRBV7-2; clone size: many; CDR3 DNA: TGTGCCAGCAGCTCGCAGGGGACGATCGCCGGGGAGCTGTTTTTT; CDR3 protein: CASSSQGTIAGELFF
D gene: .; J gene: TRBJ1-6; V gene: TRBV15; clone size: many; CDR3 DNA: TGTGCCACCAGCAGAGCCGAAGGGGCACCCTATAATTCACCCCTCCACTTT; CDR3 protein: CATSRAEGAPYNSPLHF
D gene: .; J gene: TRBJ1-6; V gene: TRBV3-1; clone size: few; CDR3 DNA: TGTGCCAGCAGCCAAGAGGCAGCCCATAATTCACCCCTCCACTTT; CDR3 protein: CASSQEAAHNSPLHF
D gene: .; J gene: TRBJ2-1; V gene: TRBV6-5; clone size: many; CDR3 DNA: TGTGCCAGCAGACGGAGGAATGAGCAGTTCTTC; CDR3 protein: CASRRRNEQFF
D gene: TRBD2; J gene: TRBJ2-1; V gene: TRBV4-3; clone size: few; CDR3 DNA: TGCGCCAGCAGCCAAGTACAGGGACTAGCGGAGTACAATGAGCAGTTCTTC; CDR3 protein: CASSQVQGLAEYNEQFF